This T cell receptor beta chain stems from a study of vaccination and CD4 T cells after COVID-19. Study details: Two Hispanic individuals were among six male and four female convalescent patients. Overlapping spike peptides of SARS-CoV-2, HCoV-NL63, HCoV-OC43 and HCoV-229E stimulated the cells. Study-level findings and limits: 304 of 307 vaccine-specific clones from convalescent patients were spike mono-reactive.

Concerning this clonotype itself: Its antigen is unidentified.

Stated treatment: approximately 11-day PBMC culture with coronavirus spike peptide pools or control peptides (ViraFEST assay). CDR3 length equals 19 residues. Per germline, CDR1 MNHNS and CDR2 SASEGT. The germline V and J ends were trimmed by 5 bases and 1 base, with 24 bases remaining between them. Sequenced with the Oncomine TCR Beta short-read assay was DNA taken from cultured CD4+ T cells. TCRdb reprocessed the PCR reads via MiXCR and lists one record per CDR3 protein. The table records some 11,000 distinct CDR3 sequences, 70% of them present only once. Sequencing was carried out using CD4+ T cells from blood, cultured in vitro. The TCR sequence derives from a human donor who had recovered from COVID-19. The J gene is TRBJ2-1, the V gene TRBV6-1; D is perhaps TRBD2 (5 bases). The CDR3 is CASSPPAGSPYGSYNEQFF. In DNA form, the CDR3 reads TGTGCCAGCAGTCCCCCGGCGGGTAGCCCATATGGGTCCTACAATGAGCAGTTCTTC.